Presented here are 13 T cell receptor beta chains from one specimen sequenced in a study of cytomegalovirus exposure and HLA in healthy donors. A multiplex PCR was run with 60 Vbeta primers and 13 Jbeta primers. Produced via immunoSEQ multiplex PCR; TCRdb's table is partial and in-frame only. The data contain 240,000 or so clones, 82% of them singletons. Sequenced: PBMCs. The receptors come from a woman aged 40 to 50 in good health and CMV-seropositive.

The chain joins TRBV4-3 to TRBJ1-1; D perhaps matches TRBD1 (6 bases). From germline, CDR1 is LGHNA and CDR2 YSLEER. With 3 bases removed from V and 6 bases from J, the gap between germline ends came to 23 bases. The CDR3 loop spans 17 amino acids. The CDR3 DNA reads as TGCGCCAGCAGCCATGAGCTGGCAGCGTCGGGGGGCGCTGAAGCTTTCTTT. Translation: CASSHELAASGGAEAFF.

The rearrangement joins TRBV5-1 to TRBJ2-1, with D possibly TRBD2 on 5 matching bases. Germline V gene lookup returns CDR1 SGHRS and CDR2 YFSETQ. The CDR3 length is 16 residues. The V end lost 0 bases, the J end lost 9 bases, and 19 bases lay between the germline ends. CDR3 bases: TGCGCCAGCAGCTTGGGTCCGGACTGGGTATTTAGTGAGCAGTTCTTC. The encoded protein is CASSLGPDWVFSEQFF.

The rearrangement uses TRBV30 and TRBJ2-2; 8 bases agree with TRBD1. V shed 3 bases and J 5 bases; nucleotides not matched to a gene: 2. There are 13 residues in the CDR3. Germline loops: CDR1 GTSNPN, CDR2 SVGIG (reference sequence). The CDR3, as DNA: TGTGCCTGGAGCAGGACAGGGACCGGGGAGCTGTTTTTT. Its protein product is CAWSRTGTGELFF.

The chain is built from TRBV10-3 and TRBJ2-3; 7 bases are a match to TRBD2. V lost 10 bases and J lost 1; bases outside the gene matches: 8. The CDR3 consists of 14 residues. CDR1 and CDR2 (germline): ENHRY, SYGVKD. The CDR3 is CATTGGVGTDTQYF. The CDR3 coding sequence is TGTGCCACCACTGGGGGGGTAGGCACAGATACGCAGTATTTT.

The rearrangement uses TRBV30 and TRBJ2-7; perhaps TRBD1 as D (6 bases). The CDR3 is 14 residues long. Germline V gene sequence: CDR1 GTSNPN, CDR2 SVGIG (reference sequence). V was pared by 0 bases and J by 2 bases, with 11 bases between. The CDR3 sequence: CAWSVEGVPYEQYF. Here the CDR3 DNA reads TGTGCCTGGAGTGTAGAGGGGGTACCCTACGAGCAGTACTTC.

The CDR3 sequence: CASSEVGRSNQPQHF. CDR3 DNA: TGTGCCAGCAGTGAAGTGGGCAGGTCGAATCAGCCCCAGCATTTT. This chain links TRBV6-1 with TRBJ1-5; D gene ambiguous. The CDR3 is 15 amino acids. From germline, CDR1 is MNHNS and CDR2 SASEGT. The V end lost 1 base, the J end lost 4 bases, and 11 bases lay between the germline ends.

This clone was picked up a small number of times. The V and J genes are TRBV10-3 and TRBJ2-7; TRBD2 agrees at 10 bases. The CDR3 has 14 amino acids. V shed 6 bases, J shed 2 bases, and the junction held 4 bases outside the gene matches. From germline, CDR1 is ENHRY and CDR2 SYGVKD. CDR3 in DNA: TGTGCCATCAGCAGCGGGGGGGGTCCCTACGAGCAGTACTTC. Amino acids: CAISSGGGPYEQYF.

The V and J genes are TRBV30 and TRBJ1-5; D may be TRBD1 (6 bases). The CDR3 totals 14 residues. V was cut by 0 bases and J by 1 base, with 7 bases left in between. Germline V CDR1 and CDR2: GTSNPN, SVGIG (reference sequence). DNA of the CDR3: TGTGCCTGGAGTGTAGGGGGAAGCAATCAGCCCCAGCATTTT. Encoded protein: CAWSVGGSNQPQHF.

The gene calls are TRBV5-1 and TRBJ1-1, with 7 bases lining up with TRBD1. V lost 0 bases, J lost 11 bases, and 13 bases stayed unmatched. The CDR3 extends over 15 amino acids. The germline gives CDR1 SGHRS, CDR2 YFSETQ. In DNA form, the CDR3 reads TGCGCCAGCAGCTTGGAAGGGGGCGCGGTAAAACGCGCTTTCTTT. It translates to CASSLEGGAVKRAFF. Full variable domain (rest looked up from reference TRBV5-1 and TRBJ1-1): KAGVTQTPRYLIKTRGQQVTLSCSPISGHRSVSWYQQTPGQGLQFLFEYFSETQRNKGNFPGRFSGRQFSNSRSEMNVSTLELGDSALYLCASSLEGGAVKRAFFGQGTRLTVV.

A few counts support this clone. The rearrangement joins TRBV5-4 to TRBJ2-7, with 9 positions matching TRBD2. The trim removed 4 bases at V and 3 bases at J, leaving 11 bases unmatched. Germline V gives CDR1 SGHNT, CDR2 YYREEE (reference sequence). The CDR3 contains 16 residues. CDR3 DNA sequence: TGTGCCAGCAGCCCGGGAGGTAGCGGGGGTCGCTACGAGCAGTACTTC. This sequence encodes CASSPGGSGGRYEQYF.

The chain combines TRBV7-8 with TRBJ1-3, with D hard to call. The CDR3 is 16 amino acids. CDR1 and CDR2 from the germline V gene are SGHVS and FQNEAQ. Trimming shortened V by 1 base and J by 0 bases, and 10 bases separated the two germline ends. The DNA for the CDR3 is TGTGCCAGCAGCTTAGGGGCCGGGGTCTCTGGAAACACCATATATTTT. Protein sequence: CASSLGAGVSGNTIYF.

The table lists this clone with a count of one. DNA for the CDR3: TGCGCCAGCAGCCAGGCTAGCGGGGGGGTTCCCGAGCAGTACTTC. It translates to CASSQASGGVPEQYF. The chain combines TRBV5-1 with TRBJ2-7; 12 nucleotides match TRBD2. Germline lookup yields CDR1 SGHRS and CDR2 YFSETQ. This CDR3 is 15 amino acids long. J gave up 6 bases and V 4 bases, and 8 bases lay outside the gene matches.

The chain joins TRBV6-6 to TRBJ1-1, with 8 positions matching TRBD1. CDR3 length: 15 amino acids. The V segment lost 7 bases and the J segment 3 bases; nucleotides outside the gene matches: 10. CDR1 and CDR2 (germline): MNHNY, SVGAGI (reference sequence). CDR3 DNA sequence: TGTGCCAGCACAGAGACAGGGGTTTCGTACACTGAAGCTTTCTTT. This gives the protein CASTETGVSYTEAFF.